This T cell receptor beta chain was profiled in a study of cytomegalovirus exposure and HLA in healthy donors. The table lists this clone with a few counts. Primers included in the PCR were 60 Vbeta and 13 Jbeta primers. Using immunoSEQ multiplex PCR, the repertoire was profiled, and TCRdb retains in-frame clones only, with some absent. In the table there are about 75,000 clones, around 84% of which are singletons. Germline V gene data show CDR1 as MDHEN and CDR2 as SYDVKM. Deletions cut 4 bases from V and 6 bases from J, with 13 bases between. There are 13 residues in the CDR3. The rearrangement joins TRBV28 to TRBJ2-7; TRBD1 might be the D (6 bases). This TCR came from a man between 65 and 85 years old in good health and CMV-seropositive. The sample taken for sequencing was PBMCs. The CDR3 DNA reads as TGTGCCAGCAGTTCCCCACAGGGAAGCGAGCAGTACTTC. It codes for CASSSPQGSEQYF.